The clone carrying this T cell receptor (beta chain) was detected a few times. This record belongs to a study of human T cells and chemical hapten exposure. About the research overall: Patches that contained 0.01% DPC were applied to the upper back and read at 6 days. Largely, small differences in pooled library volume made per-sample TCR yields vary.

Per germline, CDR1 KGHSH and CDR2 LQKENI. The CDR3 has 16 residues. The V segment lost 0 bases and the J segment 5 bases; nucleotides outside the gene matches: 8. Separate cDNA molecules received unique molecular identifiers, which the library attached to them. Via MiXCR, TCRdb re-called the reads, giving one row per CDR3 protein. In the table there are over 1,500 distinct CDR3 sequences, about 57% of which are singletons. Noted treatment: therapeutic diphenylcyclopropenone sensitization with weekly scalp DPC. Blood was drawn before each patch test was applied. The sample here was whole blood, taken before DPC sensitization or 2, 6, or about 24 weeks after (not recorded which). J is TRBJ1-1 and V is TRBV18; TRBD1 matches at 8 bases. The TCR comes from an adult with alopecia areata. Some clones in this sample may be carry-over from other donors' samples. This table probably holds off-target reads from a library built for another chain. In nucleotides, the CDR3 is TGTGCCAGCTCACCACCGGTTGCAGGGGGCTATACTGAAGCTTTCTTT. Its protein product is CASSPPVAGGYTEAFF.